The 23 T cell receptor beta chains in this list originate from one sample, sequenced in a study of control samples from healthy donors and cancer patients. The assay was immunoSEQ multiplex PCR, and TCRdb's table has in-frame clones only and misses some. The data show about 410,000 clones, about 93% seen once. Sequencing was performed on PBMCs. These receptors all stem from a man aged 35 to 55 with head and neck cancer.

CDR3 amino acids: CASSLVGNLNTEAFF. CDR3 nucleotide sequence: TGTGCCAGCAGCTTGGTGGGGAATTTGAACACTGAAGCTTTCTTT. The rearrangement uses TRBV5-4 and TRBJ1-1; D is ambiguous. V lost 0 bases and J 0 bases, leaving 9 bases between the germline ends. Looked up from germline, CDR1 is SGHNT and CDR2 is YYREEE (reference sequence). The CDR3 runs 15 residues.

CDR3 amino acids: CASSYTTAGGYTF. The CDR3, as DNA: TGTGCCAGCAGTTACACGACCGCTGGGGGCTACACCTTC. The chain recombines TRBV2 with TRBJ1-2, with no clear D. V was cut by 5 bases and J by 8 bases, with 15 bases left in between. Per the germline V gene, CDR1 is SNHLY and CDR2 is FYNNEI. The CDR3 contains 13 residues.

The chain carries TRBV7-9 and TRBJ1-4; 7 positions agree with TRBD1. The junction had 7 bases not matched to a gene; V was cut back by 3 bases and J by 0 bases. The CDR3 length is 17 residues. Germline V gene lookup returns CDR1 SEHNR and CDR2 FQNEAQ (reference sequence). The CDR3 DNA follows: TGTGCCAGCAGCTTTTATGGACAGGCCACAACTAATGAAAAACTGTTTTTT. Its translation is CASSFYGQATTNEKLFF.

The J gene is TRBJ1-4, the V gene TRBV18; D call uncertain. Between the trimmed V and J ends, which lost 2 bases and 7 bases, there was a span of 17 bases. Germline V gene lookup returns CDR1 KGHSH and CDR2 LQKENI. The CDR3 is 16 amino acids. CDR3 bases: TGTGCCAGCTCACCAATCGCTCCCGTCCTTGGTGAAAAACTGTTTTTT. Its protein is CASSPIAPVLGEKLFF. The whole variable domain, filled in from reference TRBV18 and TRBJ1-4, reads NAGVMQNPRHLVRRRGQEARLRCSPMKGHSHVYWYRQLPEEGLKFMVYLQKENIIDESGMPKERFSAEFPKEGPSILRIQQVVRGDSAAYFCASSPIAPVLGEKLFFGSGTQLSVL.

CDR3: CASSPDRDRYEQYF. The CDR3 DNA sequence: TGTGCCAGCAGCCCGGACAGGGATCGGTACGAGCAGTACTTC. This sequence joins TRBV3-1 (or the pseudogene TRBV3-2) and TRBJ2-7, with TRBD1 identical over 8 bases. CDR3 length: 14 residues. Germline loops: CDR1 LGHDT, CDR2 YNNKEL (reference sequence). The V segment lost 4 bases and the J segment 4 bases; nucleotides outside the gene matches: 6.

The chain recombines TRBV3-1 (or the pseudogene TRBV3-2) with TRBJ1-2; tentative D call: TRBD1 (6 bases). The V and J ends lost 0 bases and 4 bases respectively, with 12 bases between them. The CDR3 extends over 15 amino acids. CDR1 is LGHDT and CDR2 is YNNKEL in the germline V gene (reference sequence). CDR3 region: CASSQDYGRGYGYTF. CDR3 nucleotides: TGTGCCAGCAGCCAAGATTACGGCAGGGGCTATGGCTACACCTTC.

The chain uses TRBV27 and TRBJ2-7; the D gene could be TRBD1 or TRBD2 (5 bases each). This CDR3 has 16 residues. Trimming pared 3 bases from V and 4 bases from J, leaving 19 bases between. The germline CDR1 and CDR2 sequences are MNHEY and SMNVEV (reference sequence). The CDR3 DNA is TGTGCCAGCAGTTTTTCACGGGGCCCCGGTAGTTACGAGCAGTACTTC. It encodes CASSFSRGPGSYEQYF.

This chain uses TRBV6-6 with TRBJ2-2; D is ambiguous. Germline V lookup: CDR1 MNHNY, CDR2 SVGAGI (reference sequence). The CDR3 is 11 residues long. Trimming pared 6 bases from V and 4 bases from J, leaving 3 bases between. CDR3 residues: CASSSTGELFF. CDR3 nucleotides: TGTGCCAGCAGCTCCACCGGGGAGCTGTTTTTT.

About this clone itself: An end of the junction differs from the germline gene, which may be a read error. The V and J genes are TRBV7-2 and TRBJ2-4, with D possibly being TRBD1 (6 bases). Germline V gene sequence: CDR1 SGHTA, CDR2 FQGNSA. There are 15 residues in the CDR3. The CDR3 nucleotides are TGTGCCAGCAGCTTCGACCGGACAGCCCAAAACATTCAGTACTTC. Protein: CASSFDRTAQNIQYF.

This clone has only a few counts. The chain is built from TRBV10-1 and TRBJ2-7; TRBD1 might be the D (6 bases). Trimming took 3 bases from V and 7 from J, leaving 10 bases between them. The CDR3 is made up of 12 amino acids. The V gene's germline CDR1 is WNHNN and CDR2 SYGVQD (reference sequence). DNA of the CDR3: TGCGCCAGCAGTGAAACAGGGTTTGAGCAGTACTTC. This gives the protein CASSETGFEQYF.

This clone was counted once. One end of the junction is discordant with germline, which a read error may explain. The CDR3 loop reads CSVGEDRTSSNEQFF. The DNA for the CDR3 is TGCAGCGTTGGAGAGGACAGGACGTCCTCCAATGAGCAGTTCTTC. The chain uses TRBV29-1 and TRBJ2-1; 7 bases match TRBD1. The germline V gene has CDR1 SQVTM and CDR2 ANQGSEA. The CDR3 runs to 15 residues.

The rearrangement uses TRBV9 and TRBJ2-2; D ambiguous. CDR3 size: 15 residues. Germline V gene sequence: CDR1 SGDLS, CDR2 YYNGEE. The V end was cut by 0 bases, the J end by 7 bases, with 13 bases between. The CDR3 is CASSVAQDRGGELFF. The CDR3 nucleotides are TGTGCCAGCAGCGTAGCGCAAGATCGAGGCGGGGAGCTGTTTTTT.

The V call is TRBV18, the J call TRBJ2-7, with D perhaps given as TRBD1 or TRBD2 (5 bases each). The CDR3 length is 14 residues. Germline V gives CDR1 KGHSH, CDR2 LQKENI. The V end lost 5 bases, the J end lost 7 bases, and 18 bases lay between the germline ends. The CDR3 region is CASSSGTGAREQYF. CDR3 bases: TGTGCCAGCTCATCAGGCACCGGGGCGCGTGAGCAGTACTTC.

The chain uses TRBV3-1 (or the pseudogene TRBV3-2) and TRBJ1-3; 8 nucleotides agree with TRBD1. J was trimmed by 1 base and V by 1 base; bases with no gene match: 3. CDR1 is LGHDT, CDR2 YNNKEL, per germline (reference sequence). This CDR3 comprises 16 residues. CDR3 sequence: CASSQADRGSGNTIYF. The CDR3 DNA follows: TGTGCCAGCAGCCAAGCAGACAGGGGTTCTGGAAACACCATATATTTT.

The chain links TRBV6-5 to TRBJ1-2; D may be TRBD1 (6 bases). Trimming removed 0 bases from V and 5 bases from J, with 13 bases in between. CDR1 and CDR2 from the germline V gene are MNHEY and SVGAGI. CDR3 length: 15 residues. CDR3 region: CASSYSTWGPYGYTF. The DNA of the CDR3 is TGTGCCAGCAGTTACTCGACGTGGGGGCCGTATGGCTACACCTTC.

The genes are TRBV24-1 and TRBJ2-1; possibly TRBD1 or TRBD2 for D (5 bases each). CDR1 is KGHDR and CDR2 is SFDVKD in the germline V gene. This CDR3 is built from 15 residues. Trimming pared 3 bases from V and 5 bases from J, leaving 13 bases between. CDR3 sequence: CATSDPGTTNNEQFF. DNA for the CDR3: TGTGCCACCAGTGATCCCGGGACGACAAACAATGAGCAGTTCTTC.

This rearrangement joins TRBV9 to TRBJ2-3, with 9 nucleotides matching TRBD2. The CDR3 totals 17 residues. Germline V gives CDR1 SGDLS, CDR2 YYNGEE. Losses at the gene ends were 4 bases for V and 4 bases for J; bases not matched to a gene: 13. The CDR3 protein is CASSPWAGGQVSDTQYF. The CDR3 DNA follows: TGTGCCAGCAGCCCATGGGCGGGAGGGCAGGTATCAGATACGCAGTATTTT.

The rearrangement uses TRBV11-1 and TRBJ2-2, with D perhaps TRBD2 (6 bases). Germline V CDR1 and CDR2: SGHAT, FQDESV (reference sequence). This CDR3 spans 16 amino acids. V lost 4 bases, J lost 1 base, and 13 bases lay in between. CDR3 sequence reads: CASSSRETLNTGELFF. Written as DNA, the CDR3 is TGTGCCAGCAGCTCCCGGGAGACCCTGAACACCGGGGAGCTGTTTTTT.

V is TRBV7-2 and J is TRBJ2-7, with a tentative D call TRBD2 (5 bases). The CDR3 covers 16 residues. V was clipped by 5 bases and J by 4 bases, with 21 bases between them. Germline assignment: CDR1 SGHTA and CDR2 FQGNSA. The CDR3: CASSPRRAGSGYEQYF. The CDR3 DNA sequence: TGTGCCAGCAGCCCTCGGCGCGCGGGTTCGGGGTACGAGCAGTACTTC.

The chain has TRBV28 and TRBJ1-2; D call uncertain. The germline V gene encodes CDR1 MDHEN and CDR2 SYDVKM. The CDR3 length is 12 residues. Trimming cost V 5 bases and J 5 bases, with 9 bases left between them. CDR3 sequence: CASSTQAYGYTF. The CDR3 coding sequence is TGTGCCAGCAGTACCCAGGCGTATGGCTACACCTTC.

The rearrangement uses TRBV19 and TRBJ2-7; D might be TRBD1 (5 bases). The germline V gene encodes CDR1 LNHDA and CDR2 SQIVND (reference sequence). Trimming stripped 3 bases from V and 0 bases from J, with 9 bases between. There are 14 residues in the CDR3. The CDR3 is CASSISGPSYEQYF. CDR3 coding DNA: TGTGCCAGTAGTATTTCAGGGCCCTCCTACGAGCAGTACTTC.

The chain joins TRBV5-1 to TRBJ2-2, with 7 nucleotides matching TRBD1. The germline V gene encodes CDR1 SGHRS and CDR2 YFSETQ. The CDR3 contains 15 residues. V lost 3 bases to trimming and J lost 2 bases; unmatched junction nucleotides: 4. CDR3 amino acids: CASSSGQTNTGELFF. CDR3 DNA sequence: TGCGCCAGCAGCTCGGGACAGACTAACACCGGGGAGCTGTTTTTT.

V gene TRBV7-2 combines with J gene TRBJ1-5; D call uncertain. With 3 bases removed from V and 6 bases from J, the gap between germline ends came to 6 bases. The germline CDR1 and CDR2 sequences are SGHTA and FQGNSA. This CDR3 is built from 12 residues. The CDR3 DNA reads as TGTGCCAGCAGCTTGAGTGCTCAGCCCCAGCATTTT. It codes for CASSLSAQPQHF.